These T cell receptor beta chains were read from a single sample in a study of blood T cell repertoires in COVID-19. Clones were sequenced by immunoSEQ multiplex PCR, and TCRdb holds only the in-frame ones, with some missing. The sample has around 52,000 clones; around 87% are singletons. Sample: peripheral blood. These receptors all stem from a woman older than 75 with COVID-19, enrolled during active disease. Both conserved end residues are part of each CDR3. D genes are given only for firm matches. Some rows mark clone size as missing; the rest say once, few, many or name a class of expanded clone.

V gene	J gene	clone size	D gene	CDR3 DNA	CDR3 protein
TRBV5-1	TRBJ1-1	.	.	TGCGCCAGCAGCCCGGGTAGAACTGAAGCTTTCTTT	CASSPGRTEAFF
TRBV30	TRBJ1-2	.	.	TGTGCCTGGAGTACCCAACGGGGCTATGGCTACACCTTC	CAWSTQRGYGYTF
TRBV28	TRBJ1-2	once	.	TGTGCCAGCAGCCTAGGGGCCCTTACAGGGAACTATGGCTACACCTTC	CASSLGALTGNYGYTF
TRBV25-1	TRBJ1-1	.	TRBD1	TGTGCCAGCACCGGGCAGGGGGCGAACACTGAAGCTTTCTTT	CASTGQGANTEAFF
TRBV19	TRBJ1-4	.	.	TGTGCCAGTAGGAAGACAGGCGGTGATGAAAAACTGTTTTTT	CASRKTGGDEKLFF
TRBV19	TRBJ1-4	.	.	TGTGCCAGTAGCCCACAGGGCCCACGGGGTGAAAAACTGTTTTTT	CASSPQGPRGEKLFF
TRBV6-1	TRBJ1-1	.	.	TGTGCCAGCAGTGATGCCGGGTACACTGAAGCTTTCTTT	CASSDAGYTEAFF
TRBV5-1	TRBJ2-1	.	TRBD1	TGCGCCAGCAGCTTGGGGGGGACAGGCGTCGCCAATGAGCAGTTCTTC	CASSLGGTGVANEQFF
TRBV7-3	TRBJ1-1	.	TRBD1	TGTGCCAGCAGCCCCGACCGGGACAGCAACACTGAAGCTTTCTTT	CASSPDRDSNTEAFF
TRBV7-2	TRBJ2-7	.	.	TGTGCCAGCAGCAGGACTGGGAGGGGGACCTACGAGCAGTACTTC	CASSRTGRGTYEQYF
TRBV12-3/TRBV12-4	TRBJ2-3	.	TRBD2	TGTGCCAGCCGGGGGGTTTCCACAGATACGCAGTATTTT	CASRGVSTDTQYF
TRBV5-1	TRBJ1-2	.	.	TGCGCCAGCAGCTTGAGTGTCGGAGGGGATGGGAGTGGCTACACCTTC	CASSLSVGGDGSGYTF
TRBV5-1	TRBJ2-7	once	TRBD1	TGCGCCAGCAGCCTCCAGACAGGGGTCCCCTACGAGCAGTACTTC	CASSLQTGVPYEQYF
TRBV5-1	TRBJ1-2	.	.	TGCGCCAGCAGCTTGGCCAATACAGGGAATGGCTACACCTTC	CASSLANTGNGYTF
TRBV7-9	TRBJ1-5	.	.	TGTGCCAGCAGCCCCCTAGGGGACAATCGCCAGCCCCAGCATTTT	CASSPLGDNRQPQHF
TRBV30	TRBJ1-1	.	.	TGTGCCTGGAGTCGGGACTCTCAAGAGGCTTTCTTT	CAWSRDSQEAFF
TRBV7-2	TRBJ2-2	.	.	TGTGCCAGCAGCTTAGCGGTACGGACAGAGAACACCGGGGAGCTGTTTTTT	CASSLAVRTENTGELFF
TRBV3-1/TRBV3-2	TRBJ1-1	.	.	TGTGCCAGCAGCTTCCCGGGAGGGGGCACTGAAGCTTTCTTT	CASSFPGGGTEAFF
TRBV2	TRBJ2-7	.	TRBD1	TGTGCCAGCAGTACAGGGGGGCTCTCCTACGAGCAGTACTTC	CASSTGGLSYEQYF
TRBV7-6	TRBJ2-5	.	.	TGTGCCAGCAGCTTTCTAGTGCAAGAGACCCAGTACTTC	CASSFLVQETQYF
TRBV19	TRBJ2-7	.	TRBD1	TGTGCCTCATCGACAGGGCGCTACGAGCAGTACTTC	CASSTGRYEQYF
TRBV5-1	TRBJ1-1	once	.	TGCGCCAGCAGCTTGGACCCAGGGCCGAACACTGAAGCTTTCTTT	CASSLDPGPNTEAFF
TRBV5-1	TRBJ2-2	.	.	TGCGCCAGCAGTTTCCTGAGTACCGGGGAGCTGTTTTTT	CASSFLSTGELFF
TRBV9	TRBJ2-1	once	.	TGTGCCAGCAGCCCATACAGGGACCCCTACAATGAGCAGTTCTTC	CASSPYRDPYNEQFF
TRBV27	TRBJ1-1	.	.	TGTGCCAGCAGGATTGGGGGGTACACTGAAGCTTTCTTT	CASRIGGYTEAFF
TRBV6-5	TRBJ1-1	.	TRBD1	TGTGCCAGCAGTCACAGGGGGCGTACTGAAGCTTTCTTT	CASSHRGRTEAFF
TRBV12-3/TRBV12-4	TRBJ1-1	.	TRBD1	TGTGCCAGCGGACAGGGGGTCTCTGAAGCTTTCTTT	CASGQGVSEAFF
TRBV19	TRBJ1-5	once	TRBD1	TGTGCCAGTAGTACCCAGGGGGGAAGCAATCAGCCCCAGCATTTT	CASSTQGGSNQPQHF
TRBV6-5	TRBJ1-1	few	.	TGTGCCAGCACCCAGGGGTCGATCACTGAAGCTTTCTTT	CASTQGSITEAFF
TRBV5-1	TRBJ2-7	.	.	TGCGCCAGCAGCTCAGGACAGAGCTCCTACGAGCAGTACTTC	CASSSGQSSYEQYF
TRBV25-1	TRBJ1-1	.	.	TGTGCCAGTCAATGGAACACTGAAGCTTTCTTT	CASQWNTEAFF
TRBV7-9	TRBJ1-3	.	TRBD1	TGTGCCAGCATCCGGGACAGGGCCACCGCGGGCGGAAACACCATATATTTT	CASIRDRATAGGNTIYF
TRBV11-2	TRBJ1-3	.	.	TGTGCCAGCAGCCGACAGGCGGGTGCTGGAAACACCATATATTTT	CASSRQAGAGNTIYF
TRBV3-1/TRBV3-2	TRBJ2-1	.	.	TGTGCCAGCAGCCACAGTAGGGGAGGCGAGCAGTTCTTC	CASSHSRGGEQFF
TRBV7-8	TRBJ1-1	.	.	TGTGCCAGCGGAGCGGACGGCGGCACTGAAGCTTTCTTT	CASGADGGTEAFF
TRBV7-9	TRBJ2-3	.	.	TGTGCCAGCAGCTTCCGGACAGAATACACAGATACGCAGTATTTT	CASSFRTEYTDTQYF